This T cell receptor beta chain was recovered during a study of T cells in Graves' hyperthyroidism and ophthalmopathy (dated by TCRdb to about 2019). At the level of the whole study: To identify TCR V-J signatures that set the groups apart, the researchers used a discovery cohort of 100 or so patients, made up of 40 to 45 with Graves' ophthalmopathy and 57 with stable Graves' hyperthyroidism. An independent validation cohort of fewer than 20 hyperthyroidism patients and over 15 patients who later progressed to ophthalmopathy tested prospective prediction of ophthalmopathy. For training and testing, the roughly 97 patients in the discovery cohort were randomly divided in a 7:3 ratio. In about 6 Graves' hyperthyroidism patients, the study also compared T-cell repertoires from thyroid tissue with T-cell repertoires from blood. After blood sampling, hyperthyroidism patients were treated with methimazole at a starting dose of 30 mg daily, and ophthalmopathy patients were treated with high-dose intravenous methylprednisolone. According to the paper, TCR Vbeta CDR3 sequencing was carried out on 135 peripheral blood samples, which came from over 40 ophthalmopathy, approximately 72 hyperthyroidism and approximately 17 progressor patients.

The TCR beta CDR3 regions were amplified from RNA transcripts. The first round of RT-PCR for the TCR CDR3 was performed with the HTBI primer set and the Qiagen OneStep RT-PCR kit. A second multiplex PCR round built the libraries, followed by size selection and purification. Sequencing of the libraries was done on an Illumina HiSeq2000 using paired-end 100 bp reads. On the study's bioinformatics: Raw data were processed with SOAPnuke, discarding reads with adapters, uncalled bases, mean Phred below 15, or no exact constant-primer or identifier match. COPE v1.2.5 was used to merge the high-quality paired reads, and each unique nucleotide sequence was defined as a clonotype. MiTCR v1.1 was used to align clonotypes to the IMGT TRBV, TRBD and TRBJ reference segments. Analysis was restricted to V-J combinations with a frequency above 0.0001, which covered about 99% of repertoires. The TCS score was defined as the ratio of F50 (clonal expansion) to E x V (chaos), calculated using BLOSUM62-based TCRdist between CDR3 peptides within each V-J. Welch's t-statistics and random forest reduced 500 to 550 V-J features to 13, which were used in a naive Bayes classifier (R e1071). The Morisita-Horn index was used to measure how similar the thyroid and blood repertoires were. TCRdb redid the processing of the public reads, applying fastp at Q25 and MiXCR, and retained in-frame beta chains. For every CDR3 protein sequence, its rows merge into one entry that carries the most common genes and DNA. None of the V and J calls come from the authors' own analysis; TCRdb made them. The sample contains about 570,000 distinct CDR3 sequences, just over 45% of them found a single time. About 20% of the sample lies in the top ten.

Concerning this clonotype itself: Its antigen remains undetermined. The germline gene is not matched at one end of the junction; a read error may be the cause.

Here is what the overall study found, with its caveats: In validation, progression to ophthalmopathy was predicted by the model with 70.59% sensitivity and 72.22% specificity, a median of about 6.4 months before onset. Sample size was not statistically predetermined, and blinding of investigators to group allocation was not performed. Most expanded thyroid clonotypes (frequency above 0.001) were also detected in blood, suggesting blood repertoires may reflect thyroid immune responses. In cross-validation, a model built on a 13 V-J signature told ophthalmopathy apart from stable hyperthyroidism with 87.88% sensitivity and around 84% specificity, and in testing the same model reached 80%/75%.

The study excluded patients with uncontrolled infections, other autoimmune diseases, pregnancy or lactation. Diagnoses relied on clinical symptoms, serum thyroxine and TRAb, thyroid ultrasound and orbital computed tomography. Total RNA was extracted with Trizol reagent, and quality was checked on an Agilent 2100 Bioanalyzer. The CDR3 goes from the cysteine to the phenylalanine over 13 residues. Of all the DNA, just the CDR3 is kept, 39 bases in frame from base 1. Taken from the germline V gene, the CDR1 and CDR2 loops are SGHTA and FQGTGA. The V and J segments used are TRBV7-3 and TRBJ1-2; a weak D assignment points to TRBD1 (6 bases agree). This clonotype originated in an adult woman with Graves' disease, either hyperthyroidism or ophthalmopathy (not recorded which). Sequenced: peripheral blood or thyroid tissue (not recorded which). The nucleotide sequence is TGTGTCAGCAGCCCAGGGGCAGGGTTTCGCTACACCTTC. Translated, this gives CVSSPGAGFRYTF. With the rest looked up from the reference TRBV7-3 and TRBJ1-2 genes rather than sequenced, the full variable domain is GAGVSQTPSNKVTEKGKYVELRCDPISGHTALYWYRQSLGQGPEFLIYFQGTGAADDSGLPNDRFFAVRPEGSVSTLKIQRTERGDSAVYLCVSSPGAGFRYTFGSGTRLTVV.